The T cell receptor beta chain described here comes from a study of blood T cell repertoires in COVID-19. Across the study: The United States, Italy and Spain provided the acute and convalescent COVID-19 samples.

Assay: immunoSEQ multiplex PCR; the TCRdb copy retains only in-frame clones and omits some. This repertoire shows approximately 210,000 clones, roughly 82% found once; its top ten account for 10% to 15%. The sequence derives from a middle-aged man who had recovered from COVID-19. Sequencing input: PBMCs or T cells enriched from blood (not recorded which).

CDR3 DNA: TGTGCCACCTCGGGGTGGGGGGCTAACTATGGCTACACCTTC. Protein: CATSGWGANYGYTF. The J gene is TRBJ1-2, the V gene TRBV2, with D possibly being TRBD1 (5 bases). Trimming removed 10 bases at V and 0 bases at J, with 15 bases between. Germline V lookup: CDR1 SNHLY, CDR2 FYNNEI. The CDR3 totals 14 residues.